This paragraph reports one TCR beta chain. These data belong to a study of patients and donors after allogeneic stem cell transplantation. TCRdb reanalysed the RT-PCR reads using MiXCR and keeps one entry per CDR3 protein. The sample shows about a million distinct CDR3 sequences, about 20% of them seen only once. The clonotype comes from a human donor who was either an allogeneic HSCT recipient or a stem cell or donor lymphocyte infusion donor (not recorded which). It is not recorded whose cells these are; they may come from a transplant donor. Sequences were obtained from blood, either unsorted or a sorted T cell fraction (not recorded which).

The CDR3 loop is CASSFPGLAGGSSYNEQFF. The CDR3 region has the DNA TGCGCCAGCAGCTTCCCGGGACTAGCGGGAGGGAGCTCCTACAATGAGCAGTTCTTC. V and J are TRBV5-1 and TRBJ2-1; 16 bases fit TRBD2. The V gene end was trimmed by 2 bases and the J gene end by 0 bases; junction bases not matched to a gene: 5. Germline loops: CDR1 SGHRS, CDR2 YFSETQ. The CDR3 is 19 residues long.